What follows describes a single T cell receptor (beta chain). What it binds is unknown. The data stem from a study of beta chain features in type 1 diabetes. The overall study: Cell yields, age and gender were similar between patients and healthy donors.

The CDR3 has 14 amino acids. The V gene lost 9 bases and the J gene lost 0 bases, with 14 bases spanning the gap. From germline, CDR1 is LNHNV and CDR2 YYDKDF (reference sequence). The authors reverse transcribed all of the isolated RNA, so sequencing captured expressed TCRB transcripts. Only in-frame clones appear in the TCRdb table, and some are missing; sequencing was by immunoSEQ multiplex PCR. The table records 150,000 to 180,000 clones, over 8.5% of them present only once. The study, taken as a whole, reports: PCR, the amplification step, might favor shorter templates, equally in patients and controls.

The V and J genes are TRBV15 and TRBJ1-1, with a possible D match to TRBD1 (6 bases). This sequence was found in a man aged 18 to 29 in good health. The sample comprised central memory CD4+ T cells from blood. CDR3 residues: CATQRQDLNTEAFF. CDR3 DNA: TGTGCCACGCAAAGACAGGACCTGAACACTGAAGCTTTCTTT.